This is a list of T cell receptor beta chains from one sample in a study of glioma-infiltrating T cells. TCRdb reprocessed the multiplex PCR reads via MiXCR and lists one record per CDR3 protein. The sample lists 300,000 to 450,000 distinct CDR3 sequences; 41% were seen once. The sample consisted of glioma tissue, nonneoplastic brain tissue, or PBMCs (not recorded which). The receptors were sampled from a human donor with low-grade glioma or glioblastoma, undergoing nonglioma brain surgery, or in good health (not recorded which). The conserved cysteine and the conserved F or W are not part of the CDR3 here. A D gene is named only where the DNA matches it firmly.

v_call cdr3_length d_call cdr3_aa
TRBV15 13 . ATSRGGYRNQPQH
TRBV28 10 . ASSPLGSEQF
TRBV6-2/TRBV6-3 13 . ASSSIRRGANEQF
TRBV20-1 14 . SATPLAALATDTQY
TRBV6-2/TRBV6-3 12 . ASVRAWLQETQY
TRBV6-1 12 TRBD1 ASRGQLSSYEQY
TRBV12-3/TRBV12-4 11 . ASSKSSGNTIY
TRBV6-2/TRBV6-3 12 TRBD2 ASTLGGLADEQY
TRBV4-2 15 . ASSQDNMAGRAYEQY
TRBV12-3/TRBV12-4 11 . ASRIDSYGEAF
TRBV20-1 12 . SATRERLTDTQY
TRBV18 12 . ASSPAALQDTQY
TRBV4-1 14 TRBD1 ASSQEDRGLYNEQF
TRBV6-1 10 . ASGPRVAEAF
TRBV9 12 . ASSRQGKVYGYT
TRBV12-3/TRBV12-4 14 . ASIPNRGGWGNEQF
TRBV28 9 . ASGYNQPQH
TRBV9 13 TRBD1 ASSVANQGAGAAF
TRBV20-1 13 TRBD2 SARNRTSGQETQY